Listed here are 15 T cell receptor beta chains from one sample, sequenced in a study of control samples from healthy donors and cancer patients. Sequencing used immunoSEQ multiplex PCR; TCRdb keeps in-frame clones, though not all of them. The data hold some 140,000 clones, with approximately 94% observed a single time. Material: blood. The receptors were gathered from a man aged 35 to 55 in good health.

In this sample, this clone turned up once. V gene TRBV5-6 combines with J gene TRBJ1-4; D gene ambiguous. Per the germline V gene, CDR1 is SGHDT and CDR2 is YYEEEE. Trimming left V 1 base short and J 7 bases short, with 5 bases between. The CDR3 runs 12 residues. The CDR3 coding sequence is TGTGCCAGCAGCTTGTTGGGTGAAAAACTGTTTTTT. It encodes CASSLLGEKLFF. The full variable domain, completed using reference TRBV5-6 and TRBJ1-4, is DAGVTQSPTHLIKTRGQQVTLRCSPKSGHDTVSWYQQALGQGPQFIFQYYEEEERQRGNFPDRFSGHQFPNYSSELNVNALLLGDSALYLCASSLLGEKLFFGSGTQLSVL.

The CDR3 DNA reads as TGTGCCAGCAGGAGCCTCCAGGGTGGTTCACCCCTCCACTTT. Translated, it gives CASRSLQGGSPLHF. The J gene is TRBJ1-6, the V gene TRBV6-6; a weak D match, TRBD1 (5 bases). CDR1 MNHNY and CDR2 SVGAGI come from the germline V gene (reference sequence). V was cut by 6 bases and J by 9 bases, with 15 bases left in between. The length of the CDR3 is 14 residues.

The CDR3 DNA reads as TGTGCCAGCAGTAACACAGGGGATCAGCCCCAGCATTTT. This codes for CASSNTGDQPQHF. The chain recombines TRBV12-3 or TRBV12-4 with TRBJ1-5, with 7 positions matching TRBD1. The CDR3 loop spans 13 amino acids. Germline trimming cut 5 bases from V and 5 bases from J; bases unmatched to any gene: 3.

The V call is TRBV4-3, the J call TRBJ1-1; D possibly corresponds to TRBD1 (6 bases). With 4 bases removed from V and 6 bases from J, the gap between germline ends came to 18 bases. Germline V gene sequence: CDR1 LGHNA, CDR2 YSLEER. The CDR3 has 15 residues. The CDR3 protein is CASSLNIYRESEAFF. CDR3 nucleotides: TGCGCCAGCAGCCTCAACATTTACAGGGAGTCTGAAGCTTTCTTT.

The chain recombines TRBV7-9 with TRBJ2-2, with D perhaps TRBD1 (5 bases). CDR1 and CDR2 (germline): SEHNR, FQNEAQ (reference sequence). The CDR3 spans 11 residues. The V end was cut by 5 bases, the J end by 13 bases, with 11 bases between. In nucleotides, the CDR3 is TGTGCCAGCAGCATGACAGCTTGGCTGTTTTTT. It codes for CASSMTAWLFF.

The rearrangement uses TRBV7-8 and TRBJ1-3, with D uncertain. The V end was cut by 5 bases, the J end by 4 bases, with 6 bases between. The CDR3 totals 12 residues. In germline, CDR1 is SGHVS, CDR2 FQNEAQ. Written as DNA, the CDR3 is TGTGCCAGCAGCCCCCCGGGAAACACCATATATTTT. Protein: CASSPPGNTIYF.

The genes are TRBV6-5 and TRBJ1-5, with D perhaps TRBD1 (6 bases). Germline CDR1 MNHEY, CDR2 SVGAGI. The germline V and J ends were trimmed by 2 bases and 4 bases, with 15 bases remaining between them. The CDR3 has 16 amino acids. For the CDR3, the DNA is TGTGCCAGCAGTTACCCCGGACAGAGAAGAAATCAGCCCCAGCATTTT. It specifies CASSYPGQRRNQPQHF.

This rearrangement joins TRBV3-1 (or the pseudogene TRBV3-2) to TRBJ2-7; no reliable D call. Trimming pared 5 bases from V and 1 base from J, leaving 12 bases between. The length of the CDR3 is 14 residues. Germline V gene data show CDR1 as LGHDT and CDR2 as YNNKEL (reference sequence). The CDR3 nucleotides read TGTGCCAGCAGCTTCCACTCTTATTCCTACGAGCAGTACTTC. Translated, it gives CASSFHSYSYEQYF.

The chain employs TRBV12-5 and TRBJ1-6; D remains ambiguous. CDR3 length equals 9 residues. Germline assignment: CDR1 LGHNT and CDR2 FRNRAP. V shed 11 bases and J shed 13 bases, with 9 bases lying between them. The CDR3: CALTEPLHF. CDR3 DNA: TGTGCTCTAACTGAGCCCCTCCACTTT.

The rearrangement links TRBV7-8 to TRBJ2-5; maybe TRBD1 (6 bases). The CDR3 is 14 amino acids. V dropped 5 bases and J dropped 5 bases, with 15 bases sitting between them. Germline loops: CDR1 SGHVS, CDR2 FQNEAQ. Written as DNA, the CDR3 is TGTGCCAGCAGCGTATACAGGGTTTGGGAGACCCAGTACTTC. Residues: CASSVYRVWETQYF.

V usage is TRBV11-2 and J usage is TRBJ1-2; no firm D call. Trimming shortened V by 1 base and J by 3 bases, and 9 bases separated the two germline ends. Looked up from germline, CDR1 is SGHAT and CDR2 is FQNNGV. The CDR3 extends over 14 amino acids. In DNA form, the CDR3 reads TGTGCCAGCAGCTTAGTAGGGTCCGACTATGGCTACACCTTC. Translation: CASSLVGSDYGYTF.

This rearrangement joins TRBV19 to TRBJ2-2; 7 bases align to TRBD2. Per the germline V gene, CDR1 is LNHDA and CDR2 is SQIVND (reference sequence). The J segment lost 1 base and the V segment lost 7 bases, leaving 3 bases of the junction unmatched. CDR3 length: 14 residues. The CDR3 sequence is CASKAGRNTGELFF. CDR3 in DNA: TGTGCCAGTAAAGCGGGACGGAACACCGGGGAGCTGTTTTTT. Variable domain in full (rest from reference TRBV19 and TRBJ2-2): DGGITQSPKYLFRKEGQNVTLSCEQNLNHDAMYWYRQDPGQGLRLIYYSQIVNDFQKGDIAEGYSVSREKKESFPLTVTSAQKNPTAFYLCASKAGRNTGELFFGEGSRLTVL.

This clone has only one observation. The J gene is TRBJ2-7, the V gene TRBV5-8, with 9 bases fitting TRBD2. V gave up 0 bases and J gave up 2 bases; unmatched junction bases: 9. The CDR3 has 17 amino acids. CDR1 and CDR2 from the germline V gene are SGHTS and YDEGEE. In nucleotides, the CDR3 is TGTGCCAGCAGCTTGGCCAGTGTTGTAGCGGGGGCCTACGAGCAGTACTTC. This encodes CASSLASVVAGAYEQYF.

This chain joins TRBV5-4 and TRBJ1-2; unclear D gene. The V and J ends lost 0 bases and 0 bases respectively, with 9 bases between them. Germline loops: CDR1 SGHNT, CDR2 YYREEE (reference sequence). The CDR3 sequence is 15 residues long. The CDR3 here is CASSLAVSPNYGYTF. DNA for the CDR3: TGTGCCAGCAGCTTGGCTGTGTCCCCTAACTATGGCTACACCTTC.

This chain uses TRBV13 with TRBJ1-5; TRBD1 might be the D (5 bases). The CDR3 covers 14 residues. CDR1 is PRHDT, CDR2 FYEKMQ, per germline (reference sequence). Trimming took off 0 bases at V and 5 bases at J, with 8 bases between the two ends. The CDR3 DNA sequence: TGTGCCAGCAGCTTAGGAGGGGAGGATCAGCCCCAGCATTTT. Its translation: CASSLGGEDQPQHF.